A selection of T cell receptor beta chains follows, all from one sample in a study of CD8 T cells in Susac syndrome. MiXCR, run by TCRdb on the immunoSEQ multiplex PCR reads, gives a single entry per CDR3 protein. The table has 150,000 to 190,000 distinct CDR3 sequences, about 94% seen once. Material: CD8+ T cells from PBMCs. All receptors come from a human donor with multiple sclerosis. CDR3s include the opening cysteine and the closing phenylalanine or tryptophan. A D gene is named only where the DNA matches it firmly. A row's size may be missing; if present it is once, few, many or a size class.

CDR3 length: 16
clone size: -
J gene: TRBJ2-5
D gene: -
V gene: TRBV10-3
CDR3 protein: CAISESGEGIQETQYF
CDR3 DNA: TGTGCCATCAGTGAGTCTGGCGAAGGGATCCAAGAGACCCAGTACTTC

CDR3 length: 15
clone size: -
J gene: TRBJ2-5
D gene: -
V gene: TRBV23-1
CDR3 protein: CASSHPKTAQETQYF
CDR3 DNA: TGCGCCAGCAGTCATCCCAAGACTGCTCAAGAGACCCAGTACTTC

CDR3 length: 16
clone size: -
J gene: TRBJ2-1
D gene: TRBD2
V gene: TRBV20-1
CDR3 protein: CSARDLSGGKYNEQFF
CDR3 DNA: TGCAGTGCTAGAGACCTTAGCGGGGGGAAATACAATGAGCAGTTCTTC

CDR3 length: 12
clone size: -
J gene: TRBJ2-1
D gene: -
V gene: TRBV6-6
CDR3 protein: CASSSNRLEQFF
CDR3 DNA: TGTGCCAGCAGTTCCAACCGACTTGAGCAGTTCTTC

CDR3 length: 12
clone size: -
J gene: TRBJ2-4
D gene: -
V gene: TRBV11-2
CDR3 protein: CASSRTRDIQYF
CDR3 DNA: TGTGCCAGCAGCCGTACGAGGGACATTCAGTACTTC

CDR3 length: 14
clone size: once
J gene: TRBJ1-1
D gene: -
V gene: TRBV12-3/TRBV12-4
CDR3 protein: CASSLAWGRTEAFF
CDR3 DNA: TGTGCCAGCAGTTTAGCGTGGGGACGCACTGAAGCTTTCTTT

CDR3 length: 11
clone size: -
J gene: TRBJ2-1
D gene: -
V gene: TRBV4-1
CDR3 protein: CASSQSGEQFF
CDR3 DNA: TGCGCCAGCAGCCAGAGCGGGGAGCAGTTCTTC

CDR3 length: 14
clone size: -
J gene: TRBJ1-5
D gene: -
V gene: TRBV7-9
CDR3 protein: CASSLVGLGQPQHF
CDR3 DNA: TGTGCCAGCAGCTTAGTGGGGTTGGGTCAGCCCCAGCATTTT

CDR3 length: 15
clone size: -
J gene: TRBJ1-6
D gene: TRBD1
V gene: TRBV7-2
CDR3 protein: CASSLGQGANSPLHF
CDR3 DNA: TGTGCCAGCAGCTTAGGACAGGGGGCGAATTCACCCCTCCACTTT

CDR3 length: 14
clone size: -
J gene: TRBJ2-3
D gene: -
V gene: TRBV7-9
CDR3 protein: CASRISVPTDTQYF
CDR3 DNA: TGTGCCAGCAGGATTAGCGTACCCACAGATACGCAGTATTTT

CDR3 length: 15
clone size: -
J gene: TRBJ2-5
D gene: -
V gene: TRBV6-2/TRBV6-3
CDR3 protein: CASSYSGQERGTQYF
CDR3 DNA: TGTGCCAGCAGTTACTCGGGGCAGGAACGAGGGACCCAGTACTTC

CDR3 length: 20
clone size: -
J gene: TRBJ1-1
D gene: -
V gene: TRBV20-1
CDR3 protein: CSAPVSTNQWGEGLNTEAFF
CDR3 DNA: TGCAGTGCTCCGGTGTCCACAAACCAATGGGGTGAAGGGTTGAACACTGAAGCTTTCTTT

CDR3 length: 13
clone size: -
J gene: TRBJ2-7
D gene: -
V gene: TRBV28
CDR3 protein: CASSPLLGLEQYF
CDR3 DNA: TGTGCCAGCAGCCCCCTCCTAGGCCTCGAGCAGTACTTC

CDR3 length: 14
clone size: -
J gene: TRBJ2-2
D gene: -
V gene: TRBV11-2
CDR3 protein: CASSLGAQTGELFF
CDR3 DNA: TGTGCCAGCAGCTTAGGGGCACAGACCGGGGAGCTGTTTTTT

CDR3 length: 14
clone size: once
J gene: TRBJ2-3
D gene: TRBD2
V gene: TRBV6-5
CDR3 protein: CASSIGDYVNTQYF
CDR3 DNA: TGTGCCAGCAGTATCGGGGACTATGTGAATACGCAGTATTTT

CDR3 length: 11
clone size: -
J gene: TRBJ1-2
D gene: -
V gene: TRBV25-1
CDR3 protein: CASLANYGYTF
CDR3 DNA: TGTGCCAGCTTGGCTAACTATGGCTACACCTTC

CDR3 length: 15
clone size: -
J gene: TRBJ1-1
D gene: TRBD1
V gene: TRBV7-9
CDR3 protein: CASRGTGGRNTEAFF
CDR3 DNA: TGTGCCAGCCGAGGGACAGGGGGCAGGAACACTGAAGCTTTCTTT

CDR3 length: 13
clone size: -
J gene: TRBJ1-6
D gene: -
V gene: TRBV5-6
CDR3 protein: CASSLGGAGPLHF
CDR3 DNA: TGTGCCAGCAGCTTGGGAGGGGCGGGACCCCTCCACTTT

CDR3 length: 13
clone size: -
J gene: TRBJ2-7
D gene: -
V gene: TRBV7-9
CDR3 protein: CASSPDSSYEQYF
CDR3 DNA: TGTGCCAGCAGCCCCGATAGCTCCTACGAGCAGTACTTC

CDR3 length: 14
clone size: -
J gene: TRBJ2-1
D gene: -
V gene: TRBV20-1
CDR3 protein: CSAKSGSSYNEQFF
CDR3 DNA: TGCAGTGCCAAAAGCGGTAGCTCCTACAATGAGCAGTTCTTC

CDR3 length: 16
clone size: -
J gene: TRBJ2-1
D gene: TRBD2
V gene: TRBV29-1
CDR3 protein: CSVEGRGGASYNEQFF
CDR3 DNA: TGCAGCGTTGAAGGGCGCGGGGGGGCCTCCTACAATGAGCAGTTCTTC